The 24 T cell receptor beta chains presented below share a single source sample, sequenced in a study of cytomegalovirus exposure and HLA in healthy donors. Researchers ran the PCR with 60 Vbeta and 13 Jbeta primers. The protocol was immunoSEQ multiplex PCR, while the TCRdb copy is restricted to in-frame clones and leaves out a portion. This table has some 92,000 clones, more than 70% appearing once. The specimen was PBMCs. Receptor source: a young man in good health and CMV-seropositive.

The chain joins TRBV5-1 to TRBJ2-7; 8 nucleotides line up with TRBD1. Germline values: CDR1 SGHRS, CDR2 YFSETQ. J gave up 0 bases and V 2 bases, and 4 bases lay outside the gene matches. The CDR3 extends over 15 amino acids. The CDR3, as DNA: TGCGCCAGCAGCTTAGCAGGGGGCAGCTCCTACGAGCAGTACTTC. It translates to CASSLAGGSSYEQYF.

In this sample, this clone turned up a few times. The rearrangement joins TRBV28 to TRBJ1-1; D might be TRBD1 (6 bases). Germline CDR1 MDHEN, CDR2 SYDVKM. CDR3 length equals 15 residues. The V gene lost 4 bases and the J gene lost 0 bases, with 12 bases spanning the gap. CDR3 sequence (DNA): TGTGCCAGCAGTTCGAACAGGGTTATGAACACTGAAGCTTTCTTT. Residues: CASSSNRVMNTEAFF.

This sequence joins TRBV6-6 and TRBJ2-1; maybe TRBD1 (5 bases). The CDR3 runs to 15 residues. The V end lost 7 bases, the J end lost 4 bases, and 17 bases lay between the germline ends. Germline V gene lookup returns CDR1 MNHNY and CDR2 SVGAGI (reference sequence). The CDR3 protein is CASTRKSGKYNEQFF. As DNA, the CDR3 is TGTGCCAGCACCAGAAAGTCAGGGAAGTACAATGAGCAGTTCTTC.

The chain couples TRBV2 to TRBJ2-7, with D tentatively TRBD2 (7 bases). The V end lost 8 bases, the J end lost 6 bases, and 17 bases lay between the germline ends. Germline CDR1 SNHLY, CDR2 FYNNEI. The CDR3 loop spans 13 amino acids. The CDR3 loop reads CASSRGGALEQYF. In DNA form, the CDR3 reads TGTGCCAGCTCACGTGGGGGGGCCCTCGAGCAGTACTTC.

The chain joins TRBV14 to TRBJ1-2, with D possibly TRBD1 on 6 matching bases. Germline-derived CDR1 and CDR2 are SGHDN and FVKESK. The germline V and J ends were trimmed by 3 bases and 4 bases, with 12 bases remaining between them. This CDR3 comprises 14 residues. Here the CDR3 reads CASSHLGAGYGYTF. In nucleotides, the CDR3 is TGTGCCAGCAGCCATTTGGGGGCCGGCTATGGCTACACCTTC.

J is TRBJ1-1 and V is TRBV30, with 8 positions matching TRBD1. V was clipped by 3 bases and J by 1 base; unmatched bases: 1. Germline CDR1 is GTSNPN and CDR2 is SVGIG (reference sequence). There are 13 residues in the CDR3. The CDR3 coding sequence is TGTGCCTGGAGAGGGACAGGGAACACTGAAGCTTTCTTT. Residues: CAWRGTGNTEAFF. Supplemented by reference TRBV30 and TRBJ1-1, the full variable domain reads SQTIHQWPATLVQPVGSPLSLECTVEGTSNPNLYWYRQAAGRGLQLLFYSVGIGQISSEVPQNLSASRPQDRQFILSSKKLLLSDSGFYLCAWRGTGNTEAFFGQGTRLTVV.

CDR3 DNA: TGTGCCAGCAGATTGGGACTAGCCCACGAGCAGTACTTC. Its translation is CASRLGLAHEQYF. This rearrangement joins TRBV28 to TRBJ2-7, with 9 nucleotides matching TRBD2. Germline loops: CDR1 MDHEN, CDR2 SYDVKM. Trimming at V came to 6 bases and at J to 5 bases, leaving 5 bases not matched to a gene. The CDR3 totals 13 residues.

This clone was observed a handful of times. This rearrangement joins TRBV27 to TRBJ2-7; D gene unclear. The CDR3 contains 13 residues. Trimming took 9 bases from V and 1 from J, leaving 13 bases between them. CDR1 is MNHEY, CDR2 SMNVEV, per germline (reference sequence). CDR3 in amino acids: CASFGAGSYEQYF. The CDR3 nucleotides read TGTGCCAGTTTTGGTGCAGGATCCTACGAGCAGTACTTC.

V and J are TRBV18 and TRBJ2-1, with 9 bases fitting TRBD1. V lost 6 bases and J lost 2; bases outside the gene matches: 2. The CDR3 is 14 residues long. CDR1 is KGHSH, CDR2 LQKENI, per germline. The CDR3 sequence is CASSGTGTYNEQFF. The CDR3 DNA reads as TGTGCCAGCTCCGGGACAGGGACCTACAATGAGCAGTTCTTC.

The rearrangement joins TRBV5-4 to TRBJ2-1, with 11 bases fitting TRBD2. The CDR3 is 16 amino acids. Germline V gives CDR1 SGHNT, CDR2 YYREEE (reference sequence). V lost 1 base to trimming and J lost 5 bases; unmatched junction nucleotides: 5. For the CDR3, the DNA is TGTGCCAGCAGCTTGTCTAGCGGGGGGCCCCACAATGAGCAGTTCTTC. It codes for CASSLSSGGPHNEQFF.

This chain uses TRBV5-1 with TRBJ2-3; possible D gene TRBD1, 6 bases. CDR1 is SGHRS and CDR2 is YFSETQ in the germline V gene. The CDR3 length is 16 residues. With 4 bases removed from V and 4 bases from J, the gap between germline ends came to 19 bases. CDR3 loop: CASSPAQRGLADTQYF. CDR3 DNA sequence: TGCGCCAGCAGCCCGGCCCAGAGGGGGTTGGCAGATACGCAGTATTTT.

This sequence joins TRBV4-1 and TRBJ1-1; TRBD1 aligns across 9 bases. The J segment lost 7 bases and the V segment lost 0 bases, leaving 3 bases of the junction unmatched. The CDR3 runs to 14 residues. CDR1 and CDR2 (germline): MGHRA, YSYEKL. In nucleotides, the CDR3 is TGCGCCAGCAGCCAAGAACAGGGGGCTGTTGAAGCTTTCTTT. Protein product: CASSQEQGAVEAFF.

The V call is TRBV5-1, the J call TRBJ2-2; 8 nucleotides agree with TRBD2. The length of the CDR3 is 15 residues. With 4 bases clipped from V and 3 bases from J, the junction kept 5 bases outside the gene matches. Germline loops: CDR1 SGHRS, CDR2 YFSETQ. CDR3 residues: CASSPGTRDTGELFF. Written as DNA, the CDR3 is TGCGCCAGCAGCCCCGGGACTAGGGACACCGGGGAGCTGTTTTTT. The variable domain in full, completed from reference TRBV5-1 and TRBJ2-2, reads KAGVTQTPRYLIKTRGQQVTLSCSPISGHRSVSWYQQTPGQGLQFLFEYFSETQRNKGNFPGRFSGRQFSNSRSEMNVSTLELGDSALYLCASSPGTRDTGELFFGEGSRLTVL.

The J gene is TRBJ2-1, the V gene TRBV27; 8 bases agree with TRBD2. The J segment lost 3 bases and the V segment lost 8 bases, leaving 18 bases of the junction unmatched. The CDR3 runs to 18 residues. The germline gives CDR1 MNHEY, CDR2 SMNVEV (reference sequence). CDR3: CASADLAVGTRDYNEQFF. The CDR3, as DNA: TGTGCCAGCGCCGACTTAGCCGTCGGGACTAGGGACTACAATGAGCAGTTCTTC.

V usage is TRBV30 and J usage is TRBJ1-2, with TRBD1 matching over 7 bases. This CDR3 has 14 residues. The ends lost 0 bases at V and 4 bases at J; junction bases unmatched: 5. CDR1 and CDR2 (germline): GTSNPN, SVGIG (reference sequence). CDR3 protein: CAWSVGTVPYGYTF. The DNA of the CDR3 is TGTGCCTGGAGTGTGGGGACAGTTCCCTATGGCTACACCTTC.

The J gene is TRBJ1-5, the V gene TRBV12-1; the table's D call, TRBD1, has no DNA check behind it. TRBV12-1 is a documented pseudogene. The CDR3 length is 15 residues. In DNA, the CDR3 is TGTGCCAGCAGCTCCGATGGACATAGCAATCAGCCCCAGCATTTT. The encoded protein is CASSSDGHSNQPQHF.

The rearrangement joins TRBV5-1 to TRBJ2-3; TRBD1 agrees at 8 bases. Looked up from germline, CDR1 is SGHRS and CDR2 is YFSETQ. This CDR3 is built from 15 residues. V dropped 1 base and J dropped 4; count of bases not matched to a gene: 5. The CDR3 region has the DNA TGCGCCAGCAGCTTGTTGACAGGGGCGGCAGATACGCAGTATTTT. Translation: CASSLLTGAADTQYF. Looking up the rest from reference TRBV5-1 and TRBJ2-3 gives the full variable domain: KAGVTQTPRYLIKTRGQQVTLSCSPISGHRSVSWYQQTPGQGLQFLFEYFSETQRNKGNFPGRFSGRQFSNSRSEMNVSTLELGDSALYLCASSLLTGAADTQYFGPGTRLTVL.

This chain uses TRBV9 with TRBJ2-3; perhaps TRBD2 as D (5 bases). V dropped 4 bases and J dropped 2 bases, with 11 bases sitting between them. Per germline, CDR1 SGDLS and CDR2 YYNGEE. This CDR3 comprises 14 residues. Here the CDR3 reads CASSSRTLTDTQYF. The DNA for the CDR3 is TGTGCCAGCAGCTCCCGGACTCTCACAGATACGCAGTATTTT.

The chain recombines TRBV6-1 with TRBJ2-1, with TRBD1 matching over 9 bases. V was pared by 4 bases and J by 2 bases, with 3 bases of the junction left unmatched. This CDR3 is 15 amino acids long. Germline-derived CDR1 and CDR2 are MNHNS and SASEGT. The CDR3 DNA is TGTGCCAGCAGTGTAGGGACAGGGACCTACAATGAGCAGTTCTTC. Protein: CASSVGTGTYNEQFF.

This clone appeared a few times. The rearrangement uses TRBV5-1 and TRBJ1-4; 7 bases align to TRBD1. The ends lost 0 bases at V and 0 bases at J; junction bases unmatched: 5. This CDR3 contains 17 residues. Germline V CDR1 and CDR2: SGHRS, YFSETQ. The CDR3 region is CASSLAGTVATNEKLFF. CDR3 in DNA: TGCGCCAGCAGCTTGGCTGGGACAGTGGCAACTAATGAAAAACTGTTTTTT.

This clone was seen a few times. The gene calls are TRBV25-1 and TRBJ1-1, with a tentative D call TRBD1 (6 bases). This CDR3 has 13 residues. The germline gives CDR1 MGHDK, CDR2 SYGVNS. Deletions cut 7 bases from V and 0 bases from J, with 9 bases between. As DNA, the CDR3 is TGTGCCAGCACGGACAGATTGAACACTGAAGCTTTCTTT. It codes for CASTDRLNTEAFF.

The genes are TRBV27 and TRBJ2-1; the match to TRBD2 covers 8 bases. CDR3 size: 16 residues. Per the germline V gene, CDR1 is MNHEY and CDR2 is SMNVEV (reference sequence). V gave up 3 bases and J gave up 7 bases; unmatched junction bases: 11. In DNA form, the CDR3 reads TGTGCCAGCAGTTTTACCCTAACGGGGGGGAGGAATGAGCAGTTCTTC. Amino acid sequence: CASSFTLTGGRNEQFF.

This CDR3 reads CASRTPGQSNPQFF. DNA of the CDR3: TGTGCCAGCAGAACCCCGGGACAGTCTAATCCTCAGTTCTTC. The chain carries TRBV7-9 and TRBJ2-1; 7 positions match TRBD1. CDR1 is SEHNR, CDR2 FQNEAQ, per germline (reference sequence). CDR3 size: 14 residues. J gave up 13 bases and V 6 bases, and 15 bases lay outside the gene matches.

In its sample, this clone was seen a few times. This chain links TRBV9 with TRBJ2-7; the D gene is possibly TRBD2 (5 bases). The CDR3 loop spans 18 amino acids. Germline V gene lookup returns CDR1 SGDLS and CDR2 YYNGEE. Trimming took off 4 bases at V and 5 bases at J, with 28 bases between the two ends. Written as DNA, the CDR3 is TGTGCCAGCAGCTCCCCCGGCGGAGGTCAGAGCCTTCACCACGAGCAGTACTTC. Translation: CASSSPGGGQSLHHEQYF.